The T cell receptor (beta chain) under discussion was sequenced for a study of Tregs in tolerant kidney transplant recipients. The CDR3 totals 14 residues. The V gene's germline CDR1 is KGHSH and CDR2 LQKENI. The V end lost 3 bases, the J end lost 0 bases, and 8 bases lay between the germline ends. Unstimulated Tregs (CD4+CD25+CD127-) and CD4+CD25- non-Tregs were sorted from PBMCs. Sequencing used immunoSEQ multiplex PCR; TCRdb keeps in-frame clones, though not all of them. Of about 240,000 clones detected, around 81% appear once; the ten largest clones hold under 0.65%. V and J are TRBV18 and TRBJ1-2; the D is unclear. The sequencing sample was made of CD4+ T cells from blood. The source is a human donor in good health. CDR3 coding DNA: TGTGCCAGCTCACCCCGGACGGCTAACTATGGCTACACCTTC. This gives the protein CASSPRTANYGYTF.